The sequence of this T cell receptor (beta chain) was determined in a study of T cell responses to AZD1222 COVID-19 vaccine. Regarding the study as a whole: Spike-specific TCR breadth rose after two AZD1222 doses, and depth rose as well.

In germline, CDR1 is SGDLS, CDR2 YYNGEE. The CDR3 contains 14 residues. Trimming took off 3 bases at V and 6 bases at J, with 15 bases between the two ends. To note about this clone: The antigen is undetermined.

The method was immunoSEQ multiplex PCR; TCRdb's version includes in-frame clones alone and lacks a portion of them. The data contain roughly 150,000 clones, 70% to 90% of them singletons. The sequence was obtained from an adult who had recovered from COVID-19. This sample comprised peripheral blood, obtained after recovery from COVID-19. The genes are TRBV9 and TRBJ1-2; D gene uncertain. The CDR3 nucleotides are TGTGCCAGCAGCGCAGCGGAGGGTAAGGATGGCTACACCTTC. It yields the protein CASSAAEGKDGYTF. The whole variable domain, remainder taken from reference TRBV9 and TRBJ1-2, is DSGVTQTPKHLITATGQRVTLRCSPRSGDLSVYWYQQSLDQGLQFLIQYYNGEERAKGNILERFSAQQFPDLHSELNLSSLELGDSALYFCASSAAEGKDGYTFGSGTRLTVV.